The 8 T cell receptor beta chains presented below share a single source sample, sequenced in a study of cytomegalovirus exposure and HLA in healthy donors. Primers for the PCR totalled 60 Vbeta and 13 Jbeta. Clones were sequenced by immunoSEQ multiplex PCR, and TCRdb holds only the in-frame ones, with some missing. The sample includes tens of thousands of clones, almost 85% seen only once; the top ten take about 3.1%. The source material was PBMCs. Every receptor here comes from a man over 45 in good health and CMV-seronegative.

This chain connects TRBV18 to TRBJ2-5, with a tentative D call TRBD1 (6 bases). Trimming shortened V by 2 bases and J by 5 bases, and 12 bases separated the two germline ends. Germline lookup yields CDR1 KGHSH and CDR2 LQKENI. The CDR3 sequence is 14 residues long. The CDR3 bases are TGTGCCAGCTCACCAAAGGGGGTGGATGAGACCCAGTACTTC. Protein sequence: CASSPKGVDETQYF.

The genes are TRBV6-1 and TRBJ2-7, with D possibly being TRBD1 (5 bases). Germline assignment: CDR1 MNHNS and CDR2 SASEGT. Between the trimmed V and J ends, which lost 7 bases and 0 bases, there was a span of 10 bases. CDR3 size: 13 residues. CDR3 residues: CASTLDNSYEQYF. The CDR3 DNA follows: TGTGCCAGCACCTTGGACAACTCCTACGAGCAGTACTTC.

The chain couples TRBV5-4 to TRBJ1-2, with 7 bases fitting TRBD1. V lost 5 bases to trimming and J lost 4 bases; unmatched junction nucleotides: 11. The V gene's germline CDR1 is SGHNT and CDR2 YYREEE (reference sequence). This CDR3 is built from 15 residues. CDR3 residues: CASRPTGMGSYGYTF. CDR3 DNA: TGTGCCAGCAGACCGACAGGGATGGGGAGCTATGGCTACACCTTC.

This clone is categorized as medium-sized. V usage is TRBV6-1 and J usage is TRBJ1-4, with 8 nucleotides matching TRBD1. The CDR3 is 13 amino acids. After removal of 5 bases from V and 5 bases from J, the junction contained 1 base not matched to a gene. Germline CDR1 reads MNHNS; CDR2 reads SASEGT. The CDR3 loop reads CASSRQGNEKLFF. CDR3 nucleotides: TGTGCCAGCAGTAGACAGGGGAATGAAAAACTGTTTTTT.

The J gene is TRBJ1-1, the V gene TRBV7-9; TRBD1 aligns across 12 bases. After removal of 5 bases from V and 5 bases from J, the junction contained 9 bases not matched to a gene. The CDR3 spans 16 residues. Germline V gene lookup returns CDR1 SEHNR and CDR2 FQNEAQ (reference sequence). As DNA, the CDR3 is TGTGCCAGCAGCCCCAGCGGGACAGGGGGCCTTACTGAAGCTTTCTTT. This codes for CASSPSGTGGLTEAFF.

This chain links TRBV5-1 with TRBJ1-2; D gene uncertain. V shed 4 bases and J shed 8 bases, with 15 bases lying between them. The CDR3 spans 13 residues. The germline V gene has CDR1 SGHRS and CDR2 YFSETQ. CDR3 amino acids: CASSDGSTWGYTF. CDR3 in DNA: TGCGCCAGCAGCGACGGGTCCACTTGGGGCTACACCTTC.

This chain connects TRBV5-6 to TRBJ1-2; D ambiguous. CDR1 SGHDT and CDR2 YYEEEE come from the germline V gene. The CDR3 sequence is 14 residues long. Trimming pared 1 base from V and 4 bases from J, leaving 11 bases between. CDR3 DNA sequence: TGTGCCAGCAGCTTGTTGGCAGGTCCCTATGGCTACACCTTC. Amino acids: CASSLLAGPYGYTF.

The chain has TRBV4-1 and TRBJ1-2, with D possibly TRBD1 on 6 matching bases. The CDR3 has 17 amino acids. V lost 0 bases, J lost 5 bases, and 19 bases lay in between. Germline CDR1 is MGHRA and CDR2 is YSYEKL. In DNA form, the CDR3 reads TGCGCCAGCAGCCAAGACGGGACACCTTTAAACCAGTATGGCTACACCTTC. Its translation is CASSQDGTPLNQYGYTF.